The sequence of this T cell receptor beta chain was determined in a study of T cells in Graves' hyperthyroidism and ophthalmopathy (dated by TCRdb to between 2017 and 2020). Background on the whole study: Peripheral blood samples were taken at the time of initial diagnosis, prior to any treatment. To identify distinguishing TCR V-J signatures, a discovery cohort of 90 to 100 patients was used, comprising roughly 45 with Graves' ophthalmopathy and some 60 with stable Graves' hyperthyroidism. Thyroid tissue and blood T-cell repertoires from about 6 Graves' hyperthyroidism patients were also compared in the study. TCR Vbeta CDR3 sequencing of 130 to 150 peripheral blood samples (under 45 ophthalmopathy, over 70 hyperthyroidism and some 17 progressor patients) is reported in the paper. The 100 discovery patients were randomly divided into training and test sets at a 7:3 ratio. Prospective prediction of ophthalmopathy was tested in an independent validation cohort consisting of under 20 hyperthyroidism patients and approximately 16 patients who later progressed to ophthalmopathy. Following sampling, methimazole starting at 30 mg daily was given to hyperthyroidism patients, and high-dose intravenous methylprednisolone was given to ophthalmopathy patients.

The germline V gene encodes CDR1 SGHTA and CDR2 FQGNSA. CDR3 length: 16 amino acids, cysteine to phenylalanine. Only the CDR3 portion is preserved as DNA: 48 bases, with reading frame beginning at the first base. V is cut back by 0 bases and J by 5 bases, with 8 bases in the junction unmatched. This clonotype was observed at least ten times. There is no known antigen for this receptor. No clone much larger than this one lies a single base away; base qualities are absent. Ophthalmopathy patients had moderately to severely active disease, Clinical Activity Score of at least 3, NOSPECS grade of at least 4, and duration under 3 months. The study excluded patients with uncontrolled infections, other autoimmune diseases, pregnancy or lactation. Diagnoses relied on clinical symptoms, serum thyroxine and TRAb, thyroid ultrasound and orbital computed tomography. Ficoll-Paque density gradient centrifugation was used to isolate PBMCs from 8.5 to 10 ml of fresh peripheral blood. Trizol reagent was used to extract total RNA, and RNA quality was then checked on an Agilent 2100 Bioanalyzer.

The TCR beta CDR3 regions were amplified from the RNA transcripts. The first round of RT-PCR for the TCR CDR3 was performed with the HTBI primer set and the Qiagen OneStep RT-PCR kit. Libraries were constructed in a second round of multiplex PCR, after which size selection and purification were carried out. Libraries were sequenced paired-end with 100 bp reads on an Illumina HiSeq2000. The authors' pipeline ran thus. SOAPnuke was used to process the raw data, removing reads that contained adapters or uncalled bases, had a mean Phred below 15, or lacked an exact match to the constant primer or identifier. High-quality paired reads were merged using COPE v1.2.5, and each unique nucleotide sequence was defined as a clonotype. MiTCR v1.1 was used to align clonotypes to the IMGT TRBV, TRBD and TRBJ reference segments. Only V-J combinations with frequency above 0.0001, covering about 99% of repertoires, were analysed. A TCS score was defined as the ratio between F50 (clonal expansion) and ExV (chaos), using BLOSUM62-based TCRdist between CDR3 peptides within each V-J. Welch's t-statistics and random forest reduced roughly 530 V-J features to 13, which were used in a naive Bayes classifier (R e1071). TCRdb trimmed the raw reads at Q25, called clones with MiXCR and kept productive beta chains. For every CDR3 protein sequence, its rows merge into one entry that carries the most common genes and DNA. The authors' filters were not applied to this entry. This sample gives hundreds of thousands of distinct CDR3 sequences in total; about an eighth of them show up just once. The ten biggest clones cover about a third of the sample.

Findings and caveats that apply to the study as a whole: In validation, progression to ophthalmopathy was predicted by the model with almost 71% sensitivity and around 76% specificity, a median of approximately 7.1 months before onset. Ophthalmopathy was separated from stable hyperthyroidism by a 13 V-J signature model, with approximately 90% sensitivity and about 84% specificity obtained in cross-validation and 80%/75% obtained in testing. Most expanded thyroid clonotypes (frequency above 0.001) were also found in blood, which suggests that blood repertoires may mirror thyroid immune responses. Sample size was not statistically predetermined, and blinding of investigators to group allocation was not performed.

The chain employs TRBV7-2 and TRBJ2-7, and 9 junction bases match TRBD2. This sequence originates from a woman aged 35 to 49 with Graves' ophthalmopathy. Sequencing input: blood. The CDR3 protein is CASSLALAGPTDEQYF. The DNA is TGTGCCAGCAGCTTAGCTCTAGCGGGGCCCACAGACGAGCAGTACTTC.